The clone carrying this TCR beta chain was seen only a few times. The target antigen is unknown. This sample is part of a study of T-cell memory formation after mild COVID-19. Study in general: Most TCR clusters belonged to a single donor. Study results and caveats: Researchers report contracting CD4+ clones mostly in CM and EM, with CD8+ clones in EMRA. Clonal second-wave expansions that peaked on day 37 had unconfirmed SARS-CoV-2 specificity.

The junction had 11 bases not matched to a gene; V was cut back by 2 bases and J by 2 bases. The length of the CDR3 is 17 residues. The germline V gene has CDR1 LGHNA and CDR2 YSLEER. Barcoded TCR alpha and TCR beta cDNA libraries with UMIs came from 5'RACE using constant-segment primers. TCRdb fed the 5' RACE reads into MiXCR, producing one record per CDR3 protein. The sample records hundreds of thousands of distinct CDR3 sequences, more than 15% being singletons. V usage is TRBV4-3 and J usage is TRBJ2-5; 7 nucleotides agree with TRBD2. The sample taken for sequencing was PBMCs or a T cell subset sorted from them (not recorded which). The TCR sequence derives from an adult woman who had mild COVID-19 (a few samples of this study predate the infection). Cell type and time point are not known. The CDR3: CASSQRSPSGIQETQYF. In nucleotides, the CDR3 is TGCGCCAGCAGCCAACGGTCCCCTAGCGGAATTCAAGAGACCCAGTACTTC.